Below, one T cell receptor beta chain is given with its context. This entry belongs to a study of blood T cell repertoires in COVID-19. V lost 4 bases and J 5 bases, leaving 14 bases between the germline ends. This CDR3 is built from 15 residues. Germline V gives CDR1 LGHDT, CDR2 YNNKEL (reference sequence). Profiling relied on immunoSEQ multiplex PCR, and the TCRdb table lists in-frame clones only, not all of them. Of around 100,000 clones in the sample, approximately 86% were seen once. Material for sequencing was peripheral blood. This clonotype originated in a man aged 50 to 60 with active or convalescent COVID-19. This chain links TRBV3-1 (or the pseudogene TRBV3-2) with TRBJ2-2; D is unresolved. The CDR3 nucleotides are TGTGCCAGCAGCCCCCGAGGATCCGGGACCGGGGAGCTGTTTTTT. Translation gives CASSPRGSGTGELFF.